This section outlines one TCR beta chain sequence together with its context. Antigen: not known. Looked up from germline, CDR1 is SGHTA and CDR2 is FQGTGA. This CDR3 contains 14 residues. Germline trimming cut 5 bases from V and 5 bases from J; bases unmatched to any gene: 2. The libraries were made with immunoSEQ v3.0 at survey level. Assay: immunoSEQ multiplex PCR; the TCRdb copy retains only in-frame clones and omits some. The data contain 35,000 or so clones, 80% to 90% of them singletons. The data belong to a study of long-term antiretroviral therapy in people with HIV. Per donor, at least one pre-ART and at least two post-ART PBMC samples were obtained. Cryopreserved PBMC, at 1-10 million per sample, were present before DNA extraction. Study-level points and caveats: Pre-ART expanded clones dominated the repertoire at every time point. Despite increasing after ART, diversity remained lower than that of transplant donor controls.

Sequences were derived from unsorted PBMCs, sampled 2.2 years after starting antiretroviral therapy. The chain uses TRBV7-3 and TRBJ2-1, with 11 bases that match TRBD2. The TCR was taken from a man aged 18 to 29 with HIV. CDR3: CASSRGLADNEQFF. For the CDR3, the DNA is TGTGCCAGCAGCCGGGGACTAGCGGACAATGAGCAGTTCTTC. The full variable domain, with the rest looked up from reference TRBV7-3 and TRBJ2-1, is GAGVSQTPSNKVTEKGKYVELRCDPISGHTALYWYRQSLGQGPEFLIYFQGTGAADDSGLPNDRFFAVRPEGSVSTLKIQRTERGDSAVYLCASSRGLADNEQFFGPGTRLTVL.